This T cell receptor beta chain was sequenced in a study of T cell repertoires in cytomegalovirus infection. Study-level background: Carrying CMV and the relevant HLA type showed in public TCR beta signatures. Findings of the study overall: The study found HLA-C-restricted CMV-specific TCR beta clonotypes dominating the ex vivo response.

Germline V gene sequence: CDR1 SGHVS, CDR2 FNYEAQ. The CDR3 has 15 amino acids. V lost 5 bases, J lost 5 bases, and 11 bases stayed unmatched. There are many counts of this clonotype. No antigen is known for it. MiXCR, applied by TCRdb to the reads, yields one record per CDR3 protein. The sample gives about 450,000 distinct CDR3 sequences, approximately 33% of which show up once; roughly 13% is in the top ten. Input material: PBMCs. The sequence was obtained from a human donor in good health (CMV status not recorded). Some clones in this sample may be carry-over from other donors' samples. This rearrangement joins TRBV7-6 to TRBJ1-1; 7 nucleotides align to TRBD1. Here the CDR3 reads CASSPLPDRMTEAFF. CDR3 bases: TGTGCCAGCAGCCCCCTCCCGGACAGGATGACTGAAGCTTTCTTT.